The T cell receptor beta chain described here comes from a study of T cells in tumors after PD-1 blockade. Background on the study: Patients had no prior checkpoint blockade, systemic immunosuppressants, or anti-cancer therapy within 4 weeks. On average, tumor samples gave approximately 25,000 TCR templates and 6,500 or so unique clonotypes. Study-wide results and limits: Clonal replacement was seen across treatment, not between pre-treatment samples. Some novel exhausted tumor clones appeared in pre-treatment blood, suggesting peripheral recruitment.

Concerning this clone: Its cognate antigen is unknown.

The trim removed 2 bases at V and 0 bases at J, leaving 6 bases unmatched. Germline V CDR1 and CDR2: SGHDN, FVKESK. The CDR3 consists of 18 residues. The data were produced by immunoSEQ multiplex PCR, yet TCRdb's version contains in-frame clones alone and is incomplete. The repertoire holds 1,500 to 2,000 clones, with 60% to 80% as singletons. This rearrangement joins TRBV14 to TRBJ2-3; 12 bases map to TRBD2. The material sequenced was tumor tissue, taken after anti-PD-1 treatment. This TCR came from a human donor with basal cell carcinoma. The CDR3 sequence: CASSQKLAGGASTDTQYF. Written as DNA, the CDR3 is TGTGCCAGCAGCCAAAAACTAGCGGGGGGTGCTAGCACAGATACGCAGTATTTT.